The 11 T cell receptor beta chains presented below share a single source sample, sequenced in a study of blood T cell repertoires in COVID-19. Sequencing used immunoSEQ multiplex PCR; TCRdb keeps in-frame clones, though not all of them. The sample consists of 34,000 or so clones, roughly 87% of them appearing once. The sequencing input was peripheral blood. These receptors all come from a man between 50 and 59 years old with active or convalescent COVID-19.

This chain uses TRBV5-1 with TRBJ1-5; D might be TRBD1 (5 bases). Per the germline V gene, CDR1 is SGHRS and CDR2 is YFSETQ. The CDR3 is made up of 13 amino acids. Between the trimmed V and J ends, which lost 4 bases and 7 bases, there was a span of 12 bases. Here the CDR3 reads CASSPEGEQPQHF. CDR3 DNA: TGCGCCAGCAGCCCCGAAGGGGAACAGCCCCAGCATTTT.

This chain links TRBV28 with TRBJ2-7; 7 bases match TRBD2. Unmatched junction bases numbered 7, after V lost 5 bases and J lost 3 bases. The CDR3 spans 14 residues. Per germline, CDR1 MDHEN and CDR2 SYDVKM. The CDR3 sequence: CASSEVAGYYEQYF. As DNA, the CDR3 is TGTGCCAGCAGTGAGGTAGCGGGTTACTACGAGCAGTACTTC.

The chain joins TRBV6-4 to TRBJ1-1, with 9 bases that match TRBD1. Trimming cost V 4 bases and J 8 bases; bases outside gene matches: 2. The CDR3 spans 12 residues. Germline values: CDR1 MRHNA, CDR2 SNTAGT. For the CDR3, the DNA is TGTGCCAGCAGTGCTGGGACAGGGGAAGCTTTCTTT. Translated: CASSAGTGEAFF.

V usage is TRBV27 and J usage is TRBJ2-5, with TRBD2 identical over 9 bases. This CDR3 has 15 amino acids. From germline, CDR1 is MNHEY and CDR2 SMNVEV (reference sequence). V lost 6 bases, J lost 5 bases, and 10 bases stayed unmatched. The CDR3 DNA reads as TGTGCCAGCAGATCAACTAGCGGGCGGTTGGAGACCCAGTACTTC. It specifies CASRSTSGRLETQYF.

The chain employs TRBV7-2 and TRBJ2-7; D is perhaps TRBD1 (5 bases). The V gene's germline CDR1 is SGHTA and CDR2 FQGNSA. The V end lost 5 bases, the J end lost 2 bases, and 13 bases lay between the germline ends. The CDR3 is 14 residues long. The CDR3 sequence: CASSPGPSAYEQYF. CDR3 bases: TGTGCCAGCAGCCCAGGGCCGTCCGCCTACGAGCAGTACTTC.

This chain links TRBV30 with TRBJ2-7; maybe TRBD2 (5 bases). Germline loops: CDR1 GTSNPN, CDR2 SVGIG (reference sequence). Trimming took off 3 bases at V and 0 bases at J, with 12 bases between the two ends. The CDR3 totals 14 residues. As DNA, the CDR3 is TGTGCCTGGAGGAGGGCGGACCTCTCCTACGAGCAGTACTTC. Residues: CAWRRADLSYEQYF.

The J gene is TRBJ2-3, the V gene TRBV28; 9 positions match TRBD1. V was clipped by 5 bases and J by 3 bases; unmatched bases: 12. Germline-derived CDR1 and CDR2 are MDHEN and SYDVKM. This CDR3 contains 17 residues. The CDR3 nucleotides read TGTGCCAGCAGTATCCAACAGGGGGCTGGATTGACAGATACGCAGTATTTT. Amino acids: CASSIQQGAGLTDTQYF. Full variable domain (missing parts from reference TRBV28 and TRBJ2-3): DVKVTQSSRYLVKRTGEKVFLECVQDMDHENMFWYRQDPGLGLRLIYFSYDVKMKEKGDIPEGYSVSREKKERFSLILESASTNQTSMYLCASSIQQGAGLTDTQYFGPGTRLTVL.

As to this clone: The sample holds other DNA sequences that translate to the same CDR3. The chain joins TRBV5-1 to TRBJ2-2; 8 bases are a match to TRBD1. In germline, CDR1 is SGHRS, CDR2 YFSETQ. Losses at the gene ends were 4 bases for V and 6 bases for J; bases not matched to a gene: 2. The CDR3 has 13 residues. The CDR3 coding sequence is TGCGCCAGCAGCCTACAGGGGGCCGGGGAGCTGTTTTTT. Encoded protein: CASSLQGAGELFF.

The rearrangement joins TRBV4-3 to TRBJ2-3; TRBD2 agrees at 10 bases. This CDR3 comprises 13 residues. Germline loops: CDR1 LGHNA, CDR2 YSLEER. V gave up 8 bases and J gave up 5 bases; unmatched junction bases: 4. Here the CDR3 reads CASGGLAKDTQYF. In nucleotides, the CDR3 is TGCGCCAGCGGGGGACTAGCGAAAGATACGCAGTATTTT.

This clone was picked up one time. This chain uses TRBV18 with TRBJ1-3; D is ambiguous. The CDR3 length is 19 residues. Germline values: CDR1 KGHSH, CDR2 LQKENI. V lost 3 bases, J lost 0 bases, and 21 bases lay in between. CDR3 nucleotide sequence: TGTGCCAGCTCACCCATTTATGTTGGAGGAGGGAACTCTGGAAACACCATATATTTT. Translation: CASSPIYVGGGNSGNTIYF.

CDR3 coding DNA: TGCGCCAGCAGCCAAGAATCAGGGACTAGCGGGAACTACGAGCAGTACTTC. It specifies CASSQESGTSGNYEQYF. The V and J genes are TRBV4-1 and TRBJ2-7, with TRBD2 matching 13 bases. V was pared by 0 bases and J by 3 bases, with 5 bases of the junction left unmatched. Germline loops: CDR1 MGHRA, CDR2 YSYEKL. This CDR3 has 17 residues.